This passage covers 2 T cell receptor beta chains from one sample sequenced in a study of shared clonotypes between healthy human individuals (dated by TCRdb to 2019 to 2021). Library method: the immunoSEQ multiplex PCR assay. Not all clones reach the TCRdb copy of this immuneACCESS table, which keeps in-frame sequences only. Checked studies attribute under half of the gap to unresolved V genes and leave the rest unexplained. This sample comprises around 1.4 million clones, around 98.5% of them detected only once. Clones ranked in the top ten supply approximately 0.4% of the sample. Specimen: naive CD4+ T cells sorted from blood. Interpreted using the paper, the cell subset or site label stands for: CD45RA+ positively selected. Receptors originate from a man aged 30 to 45 in good health.

Comments on this clone: Other DNA sequences in the same sample also yield this CDR3. The CDR3 here is CASGRGNTEAFF. The CDR3 DNA sequence: TGTGCCAGCGGGAGGGGGAACACTGAAGCTTTCTTT. The rearrangement uses TRBV7-9 and TRBJ1-1; TRBD1 might be the D (5 bases). Trimming shortened V by 8 bases and J by 1 base, and 8 bases separated the two germline ends. This CDR3 region has 12 residues. Germline loops: CDR1 SEHNR, CDR2 FQNEAQ (reference sequence). Using reference TRBV7-9 and TRBJ1-1 for the parts outside the CDR3, the full variable domain is DTGVSQNPRHKITKRGQNVTFRCDPISEHNRLYWYRQTLGQGPEFLTYFQNEAQLEKSRLLSDRFSAERPKGSFSTLEIQRTEQGDSAMYLCASGRGNTEAFFGQGTRLTVV.

The chain carries TRBV18 and TRBJ1-2; 8 positions match TRBD1. Germline V gene lookup returns CDR1 KGHSH and CDR2 LQKENI. This CDR3 region has 15 residues. The junction had 11 bases not matched to a gene; V was cut back by 6 bases and J by 5 bases. CDR3 nucleotides: TGTGCCAGCTCCCCAGATTCAGGGGGCTCGTATGGCTACACCTTC. It encodes CASSPDSGGSYGYTF.